The rows below give T cell receptor beta chains drawn from one sample of a study of neurological immune-mediated disorders. TCRdb re-called the 5' RACE reads through MiXCR, storing one row per CDR3 protein. The repertoire holds 65,000 to 85,000 distinct CDR3 sequences, with 2.5% to 4% as singletons. The sample comprised PBMCs. These receptors were obtained from a woman in her forties or fifties with multiple sclerosis. Each CDR3 is given with its conserved first and last residue. A D gene is named only where the DNA matches it firmly. Not all rows give a size; the values are once, few, many and, for expanded clones, a class.

j_call | v_call | d_call | clone_size | cdr3_nt | cdr3_aa
TRBJ2-3 | TRBV7-6 | TRBD2 | . | TGTGCCACCAGCCCGGGGGGGAGCTATGCTACGCAGTATTTT | CATSPGGSYATQYF
TRBJ2-3 | TRBV5-1 | . | many | TGCGCCAGCAGCTTGGTAGACAGCACAGATACGCAGTATTTT | CASSLVDSTDTQYF
TRBJ1-6 | TRBV5-5 | . | many | TGTGCCAGCAGCTTGAGTATAAATTCACCCCTCCACTTT | CASSLSINSPLHF
TRBJ2-5 | TRBV5-1 | . | many | TGCGCCAGCAGCTTGACGGACCCCCGTGAGACCCAGTACTTC | CASSLTDPRETQYF
TRBJ2-7 | TRBV12-3/TRBV12-4 | . | many | TGTGCCAGCAGTTTCAGTCAGGGCTACTCCTACGAGCAGTACTTC | CASSFSQGYSYEQYF
TRBJ1-1 | TRBV6-5 | TRBD1 | many | TGTGCCAGCAGTTACGGGGGGACAGCAACGCTGGTAGCTTTCTTT | CASSYGGTATLVAFF
TRBJ2-3 | TRBV7-6 | TRBD1 | many | TGTGCCAGCAGCTTGGACAGGGTATTGTCGGATACGCAGTATTTT | CASSLDRVLSDTQYF
TRBJ2-4 | TRBV5-6 | . | many | TGTGCCAGCAGCACAATGACAAGAAAAAACATTCAGTACTTC | CASSTMTRKNIQYF
TRBJ1-6 | TRBV3-1 | . | many | TGTGCCAGCAGCTCCCTACGAAGCGGCAGGGTGAGAGGGTCACCCCTCCACTTT | CASSSLRSGRVRGSPLHF
TRBJ2-1 | TRBV7-2 | . | many | TGTGCCAGCAGCTTAAGACCGCGCTCCTACAATGAGCAGTTCTTC | CASSLRPRSYNEQFF
TRBJ2-2 | TRBV5-1 | TRBD2 | many | TGCGCCAGCAGCTCGGGACTAGCGCTTGCCGGGGAGCTGTTTTTT | CASSSGLALAGELFF
TRBJ2-7 | TRBV27 | . | many | TGTGCCAGCAGTTACGGGGGCGAGCAGTACTTC | CASSYGGEQYF
TRBJ2-3 | TRBV7-2 | . | many | TGTGCCAGCAGTAACCGGTTCACCGATACGCAGTATTTT | CASSNRFTDTQYF
TRBJ2-2 | TRBV20-1 | . | many | TGCAGTGCTACCCGGGACACCGGGACCGGGGAGCTGTTTTTT | CSATRDTGTGELFF
TRBJ1-2 | TRBV24-1 | . | many | TGTGCCACCAGTGATTTACGGGTTGGCTATGGCTACACCTTC | CATSDLRVGYGYTF
TRBJ2-5 | TRBV7-8 | . | many | TGTGCCAGCAGCTTCATCGTAGCGGAGACCCAGTACTTC | CASSFIVAETQYF
TRBJ2-2 | TRBV4-2 | . | many | TGTGCCAGCACCGCGGAGGGCTTAACCGGGGAGCTGTTTTTT | CASTAEGLTGELFF
TRBJ1-1 | TRBV9 | TRBD1 | many | TGTGCCAGCAGCCCCAGGACAGGGGGCTTTAACACTGAAGCTTTCTTT | CASSPRTGGFNTEAFF
TRBJ2-6 | TRBV18 | TRBD1 | many | TGTGCCAGCTCACCACGGGGACAGAGTTTCTCTGGGGCCAACGTCCTGACTTTC | CASSPRGQSFSGANVLTF
TRBJ2-2 | TRBV20-1 | . | many | TGCAGTGCTAGAGACAGGAACACCGGGGAGCTGTTTTTT | CSARDRNTGELFF
TRBJ2-3 | TRBV20-1 | . | medium-sized | TGCAGTGCTAGGTGGGCAGGGGGGAACACAGATACGCAGTATTTT | CSARWAGGNTDTQYF
TRBJ2-2 | TRBV11-2 | . | many | TGTGCCAGCAGCCCCAGGACGGGCACCGGGGAGCTGTTTTTT | CASSPRTGTGELFF
TRBJ2-3 | TRBV20-1 | . | many | TGCAGTGCTCCCCGGCTCACGCCCACAGATACGCAGTATTTT | CSAPRLTPTDTQYF
TRBJ1-1 | TRBV18 | TRBD1 | many | TGTGCCAGCTCACCTCCTTTGACAGGGGGGAGTGGAGCTTTCTTT | CASSPPLTGGSGAFF
TRBJ1-1 | TRBV20-1 | . | many | TGCAGTGCTAGAGATCGGACCACGAACACTGAAGCTTTCTTT | CSARDRTTNTEAFF
TRBJ2-3 | TRBV5-1 | . | many | TGCGCCAGCAGCTTCTCGGACACGGGCACAGATACGCAGTATTTT | CASSFSDTGTDTQYF
TRBJ2-7 | TRBV5-1 | . | many | TGCGCCAGCAGCTTGCAGGGTTCCGTAGCATACGAGCAGTACTTC | CASSLQGSVAYEQYF